This entry lists 14 T cell receptor beta chains sequenced from one sample in a study of CD8+CD57+ T cells in acquired aplastic anemia. By flow cytometry, patients selected for sequencing had shown an expansion of CD8+CD57+ cells. Genomic DNA served as template for TCR beta VDJ and CDR3 profiling. One entry per CDR3 protein, called by TCRdb with MiXCR from the reads. Among approximately 190,000 distinct CDR3 sequences listed, around 47% were seen once. The sequenced material came from sorted CD4+, CD8+, or CD8+CD57+ T cells (not recorded which) from PBMCs. The origin of the receptors is a human donor with aplastic anemia.

This clonotype was counted at least ten times. This chain links TRBV29-1 with TRBJ2-7; possibly TRBD2 for D (5 bases). The CDR3 has 13 amino acids. The V end was cut by 7 bases, the J end by 2 bases, with 15 bases between. From germline, CDR1 is SQVTM and CDR2 ANQGSEA. CDR3 region: CSAAGIGTYEQYF. In DNA form, the CDR3 reads TGCAGCGCTGCCGGGATTGGGACCTACGAGCAGTACTTC.

This clonotype was seen repeatedly, ten times or more. The chain is built from TRBV24-1 and TRBJ2-1, with 7 bases lining up with TRBD1. J gave up 6 bases and V 1 base, and 11 bases lay outside the gene matches. Per the germline V gene, CDR1 is KGHDR and CDR2 is SFDVKD. The CDR3 is 17 amino acids. Here the CDR3 reads CATSDFPSGGKGNEQFF. DNA of the CDR3: TGTGCCACCAGTGATTTCCCTTCAGGGGGAAAGGGCAATGAGCAGTTCTTC.

The sample holds many counts of this clonotype. The V and J genes are TRBV20-1 and TRBJ2-5, with D unresolved. V lost 3 bases, J lost 5 bases, and 4 bases lay in between. This CDR3 has 10 residues. CDR1 DFQATT and CDR2 SNEGSKA come from the germline V gene (reference sequence). As DNA, the CDR3 is TGCAGTGCTAGGGGGGAGACCCAGTACTTC. As protein: CSARGETQYF.

This clonotype was recorded at least ten times. V is TRBV11-3 and J is TRBJ2-3; D may be TRBD2 (6 bases). CDR1 is SGHNT and CDR2 is YENEEA in the germline V gene. Between the trimmed V and J ends, which lost 5 bases and 7 bases, there was a span of 16 bases. The CDR3 has 14 residues. CDR3 protein: CASSPLRDSHTQYF. The CDR3 coding sequence is TGTGCCAGCAGCCCTTTGCGGGATTCCCATACGCAGTATTTT.

The CDR3 coding sequence is TGTGCCAGCCGGCTACAGGGACACCCCTACGAGCAGTACTTC. This encodes CASRLQGHPYEQYF. The V gene is TRBV5-5, the J gene TRBJ2-7, with D tentatively TRBD1 (6 bases). CDR1 and CDR2 from the germline V gene are SGHKS and YYEKEE (reference sequence). CDR3 size: 14 residues. Deletions cut 7 bases from V and 2 bases from J, with 16 bases between.

There are a few counts of this clonotype. A much larger clone differs by one base, so this may be a read error. The chain employs TRBV9 and TRBJ1-1; D may be TRBD1 (6 bases). CDR1 and CDR2 from the germline V gene are SGDLS and YYNGEE. The CDR3 is 15 residues long. This chain's CDR3 is CAGSVQGFMNTEAFF. DNA of the CDR3: TGTGCCGGCAGCGTACAGGGCTTCATGAACACTGAAGCTTTCTTT.

V gene TRBV19 combines with J gene TRBJ2-7, with 7 bases that match TRBD1. The CDR3 extends over 13 amino acids. The trim removed 7 bases at V and 3 bases at J, leaving 6 bases unmatched. Germline lookup yields CDR1 LNHDA and CDR2 SQIVND (reference sequence). Written as DNA, the CDR3 is TGTGCCAGTAATGGGGACAGTAACTACGAGCAGTACTTC. It codes for CASNGDSNYEQYF.

About this clonotype itself: This is likely a read error, given that the CDR3 carries no conserved phenylalanine or tryptophan at its end. The chain is built from TRBV9 and TRBJ1-2; no clear D gene. With 4 bases removed from V and 4 bases from J, the gap between germline ends came to 17 bases. CDR3 size: 15 residues. Per the germline V gene, CDR1 is SGDLS and CDR2 is YYNGEE. The chain's CDR3 is CASSQGVAQVYGYTL. CDR3 nucleotide sequence: TGTGCCAGCAGCCAAGGTGTGGCGCAGGTCTATGGCTACACCCTC.

In its sample, this clonotype is medium-sized (0.01 to 0.1%). V usage is TRBV5-6 and J usage is TRBJ1-2; no clear D gene. In germline, CDR1 is SGHDT, CDR2 YYEEEE. The CDR3 runs to 13 residues. The V end was cut by 0 bases, the J end by 2 bases, with 5 bases between. As DNA, the CDR3 is TGTGCCAGCAGCTTGGCTGGGAACTATGGCTACACCTTC. The encoded protein is CASSLAGNYGYTF.

This clonotype appeared a single time. The chain links TRBV5-1 to TRBJ2-7; D is perhaps TRBD1 or TRBD2 (7 bases each). The length of the CDR3 is 15 residues. The germline V gene encodes CDR1 SGHRS and CDR2 YFSETQ. V was pared by 1 base and J by 2 bases, with 13 bases between. CDR3 in DNA: TGCGCCAGCAGCTTGAGCGGGACAGAGACCTACGAGCAGTACTTC. It yields the protein CASSLSGTETYEQYF. The full variable domain, its missing parts supplied by reference TRBV5-1 and TRBJ2-7, is KAGVTQTPRYLIKTRGQQVTLSCSPISGHRSVSWYQQTPGQGLQFLFEYFSETQRNKGNFPGRFSGRQFSNSRSEMNVSTLELGDSALYLCASSLSGTETYEQYFGPGTRLTVT.

The chain couples TRBV10-3 to TRBJ2-3, with a weak D call TRBD1 (6 bases). V was clipped by 4 bases and J by 3 bases, with 14 bases between them. The CDR3 has 15 amino acids. Per the germline V gene, CDR1 is ENHRY and CDR2 is SYGVKD. CDR3 in amino acids: CAISARDTRTDTQYF. The CDR3 DNA is TGTGCCATCAGTGCTCGGGACACCCGTACAGATACGCAGTATTTT.

There are a few counts of this clonotype. A much bigger clone sits one base away, suggesting this may be a read error. V is TRBV19 and J is TRBJ2-1, with a tentative D call TRBD1 (6 bases). V lost 7 bases, J lost 6 bases, and 19 bases lay in between. CDR1 is LNHDA and CDR2 is SQIVND in the germline V gene (reference sequence). The CDR3 length is 15 residues. The CDR3 region has the DNA TGTGCCAGTATTCCTGGCAGGGGAAGAGTCAATGAGCAGTTCTTC. Translation: CASIPGRGRVNEQFF.

A few counts support this clonotype. This chain connects TRBV20-1 to TRBJ1-1, with no clear D. The CDR3 covers 14 residues. V dropped 2 bases and J dropped 0 bases, with 10 bases sitting between them. Germline V gene data show CDR1 as DFQATT and CDR2 as SNEGSKA (reference sequence). The CDR3 DNA is TGCAGTGCTAGAAGCGGAAATATGAACACTGAAGCTTTCTTT. It specifies CSARSGNMNTEAFF.

This clonotype was counted only a few times. The CDR3 here is CASSVGPGIGTEAFF. The CDR3 DNA reads as TGCGCCAGCAGTGTGGGCCCAGGGATAGGCACTGAAGCTTTCTTT. The chain couples TRBV10-1 to TRBJ1-1; a possible D gene is TRBD1 (5 bases). Germline V gene data show CDR1 as WNHNN and CDR2 as SYGVQD (reference sequence). The CDR3 sequence is 15 residues long. V was trimmed by 4 bases and J by 4 bases, leaving 16 bases between them.